This TCR beta chain was identified during a study of T cells in Graves' hyperthyroidism and ophthalmopathy. Overall study results and limits: The blood repertoire included most of the expanded thyroid clonotypes above 0.001.

Concerning this clonotype itself: No antigen is known for it.

The authors obtained PBMCs from 7.5 to 10 ml of fresh peripheral blood. What was amplified from RNA transcripts were TCR beta CDR3 regions. The HTBI primer set drove a first-round RT-PCR of the TCR CDR3. MiXCR was run by TCRdb on the multiplex PCR reads, yielding one entry per CDR3 protein. The table records around 280,000 distinct CDR3 sequences, around 13% of them present only once. The sequencing input was blood. This clonotype was obtained from a woman aged 40 to 50 with Graves' hyperthyroidism.

CDR3 nucleotide sequence: TGCAGTGCTAGATCCCTCATCCGGGACTACAATGAGCAGTTCTTC. This translates into CSARSLIRDYNEQFF. V gene TRBV20-1 combines with J gene TRBJ2-1; TRBD2 is a possible D gene (5 bases). V gave up 2 bases and J gave up 3 bases, with 14 bases separating them. There are 15 residues in the CDR3. Germline CDR1 is DFQATT and CDR2 is SNEGSKA (reference sequence).